Shown below are 14 T cell receptor beta chains from a single sample sequenced in a study of shared clonotypes between healthy human individuals. Libraries were prepared by immunoSEQ multiplex PCR; TCRdb keeps only in-frame clonotypes and omits some of them. The sample holds hundreds of thousands of clones, roughly 83% seen once. Sequencing was performed on PBMCs. The receptors derive from a middle-aged woman in good health. Some clones in this sample may be carry-over from other donors' samples.

The V gene is TRBV5-4, the J gene TRBJ2-1; D not resolved. The CDR3 consists of 14 residues. V gave up 10 bases and J gave up 0 bases, with 14 bases separating them. Germline V gene lookup returns CDR1 SGHNT and CDR2 YYREEE (reference sequence). The CDR3 region has the DNA TGTGCCGGGGTTAACTGGGGCTCCTACAATGAGCAGTTCTTC. It yields the protein CAGVNWGSYNEQFF.

The chain links TRBV6-4 to TRBJ1-2; TRBD1 matches at 11 bases. This CDR3 region has 18 residues. Germline V gene lookup returns CDR1 MRHNA and CDR2 SNTAGT. J gave up 6 bases and V 2 bases, and 14 bases lay outside the gene matches. The CDR3 region is CASSDDRDRGILNHGYTF. The CDR3 bases are TGTGCCAGCAGTGACGACCGGGACAGGGGGATTTTGAACCATGGCTACACCTTC.

The genes are TRBV2 and TRBJ1-6; D gene uncertain. This CDR3 has 15 amino acids. The germline V gene has CDR1 SNHLY and CDR2 FYNNEI. V was pared by 7 bases and J by 0 bases, with 10 bases between. CDR3 amino acids: CASKDRSSYNSPLHF. The CDR3 bases are TGTGCCAGCAAAGACCGTAGCTCCTATAATTCACCCCTCCACTTT.

This rearrangement joins TRBV5-4 to TRBJ2-1; 13 bases line up with TRBD2. V trimming: 3 bases; J trimming: 6 bases; junction bases outside the gene matches: 3. The CDR3 loop spans 15 amino acids. Looked up from germline, CDR1 is SGHNT and CDR2 is YYREEE (reference sequence). The chain's CDR3 is CASSSGTSGINEQFF. As DNA, the CDR3 is TGTGCCAGCAGCTCTGGGACTAGCGGGATCAATGAGCAGTTCTTC.

V usage is TRBV10-1 and J usage is TRBJ2-7, with 10 positions matching TRBD1. V dropped 7 bases and J dropped 4; count of bases not matched to a gene: 7. The CDR3 loop spans 14 amino acids. The germline CDR1 and CDR2 sequences are WNHNN and SYGVQD (reference sequence). CDR3 protein: CASTGTGVNYEQYF. The CDR3 DNA is TGCGCCAGCACAGGGACAGGGGTCAATTACGAGCAGTACTTC.

For this clone: A far more abundant clone sits one base away, making this likely a read error. V usage is TRBV28 and J usage is TRBJ1-5; D is unclear. The CDR3 contains 15 residues. Germline CDR1 is MDHEN and CDR2 is SYDVKM. The V and J ends lost 2 bases and 5 bases respectively, with 13 bases between them. This CDR3 reads CASSLGGVEDQPQHF. CDR3 coding DNA: TGTGCCAGCAGTTTAGGCGGCGTGGAGGATCAGCCCCAGCATTTT.

The chain carries TRBV1 and TRBJ2-5; the listed D gene, TRBD2, was not tested against the DNA. TRBV1 is termed a pseudogene. The CDR3 runs to 17 residues. The CDR3 nucleotides read TGCACCAGCAGCCAAGAAAGTAGTGAAAAACCCCTAGAGACCCAGTACTTC. This gives the protein CTSSQESSEKPLETQYF.

The chain joins TRBV7-3 to TRBJ1-1; D remains ambiguous. The CDR3 loop spans 13 amino acids. V lost 5 bases and J 1 base, leaving 8 bases between the germline ends. The germline V gene encodes CDR1 SGHTA and CDR2 FQGTGA. The CDR3 is CASSANGNTEAFF. CDR3 nucleotide sequence: TGTGCCAGCAGCGCGAATGGGAACACTGAAGCTTTCTTT.

This chain connects TRBV25-1 to TRBJ2-3; 8 bases match TRBD2. V lost 0 bases and J lost 0; bases outside the gene matches: 5. Germline lookup yields CDR1 MGHDK and CDR2 SYGVNS. CDR3 length equals 17 residues. The CDR3: CASSEYKLAGSTDTQYF. The CDR3 DNA sequence: TGTGCCAGCAGTGAATATAAGCTAGCGGGTAGCACAGATACGCAGTATTTT.

The chain combines TRBV6-5 with TRBJ2-7; D gene ambiguous. Germline CDR1 reads MNHEY; CDR2 reads SVGAGI. The CDR3 spans 12 residues. V was pared by 6 bases and J by 4 bases, with 10 bases between. Here the CDR3 DNA reads TGTGCCAGCAGCCGTGGTCCTTACGAGCAGTACTTC. Amino acids: CASSRGPYEQYF.

The chain is built from TRBV30 and TRBJ1-5; D is unresolved. The CDR3 spans 13 residues. Germline loops: CDR1 GTSNPN, CDR2 SVGIG (reference sequence). The V gene lost 4 bases and the J gene lost 2 bases, with 9 bases spanning the gap. CDR3 in amino acids: CAWTVSRNQPQHF. The CDR3 bases are TGTGCCTGGACAGTTTCCCGCAATCAGCCCCAGCATTTT.

This chain uses TRBV6-1 with TRBJ2-1; 13 bases line up with TRBD2. Germline V gene data show CDR1 as MNHNS and CDR2 as SASEGT. This CDR3 region has 19 residues. V trimming: 0 bases; J trimming: 9 bases; junction bases outside the gene matches: 14. The chain's CDR3 is CASSEAGWAGLAGRFEQFF. The CDR3 region has the DNA TGTGCCAGCAGTGAAGCTGGATGGGCGGGACTAGCGGGAAGGTTTGAGCAGTTCTTC.

CDR3 region: CAISGGTDGGEKLFF. For the CDR3, the DNA is TGTGCCATCAGTGGCGGGACAGACGGTGGTGAAAAACTGTTTTTT. The chain joins TRBV10-3 to TRBJ1-4; TRBD1 matches 7 bases. CDR3 length: 15 residues. The germline V gene encodes CDR1 ENHRY and CDR2 SYGVKD. V lost 4 bases, J lost 7 bases, and 9 bases stayed unmatched.

This clone was picked up many times. The chain is built from TRBV6-1 and TRBJ1-2; TRBD1 is a possible D gene (5 bases). Germline assignment: CDR1 MNHNS and CDR2 SASEGT. V was shortened by 7 bases and J by 2 bases, with 17 bases between the two germline ends. The CDR3 runs to 15 residues. This chain's CDR3 is CASTSDGTDNYGYTF. CDR3 sequence (DNA): TGTGCCAGCACCTCAGACGGGACCGACAACTATGGCTACACCTTC.